The 3 T cell receptor beta chains in this list originate from one sample, sequenced in a study of T cell responses to AZD1222 COVID-19 vaccine. Assay used: immunoSEQ multiplex PCR; TCRdb lists only in-frame clones, some missing. The table lists some 140,000 clones, 84% of them singletons. The sample was peripheral blood, taken on day 0 of AZD1222 vaccination. These receptors all stem from an adult in good health.

The J gene is TRBJ1-4, the V gene TRBV29-1, with 10 bases aligning to TRBD1. V was clipped by 6 bases and J by 6 bases; unmatched bases: 7. The V gene's germline CDR1 is SQVTM and CDR2 ANQGSEA. The CDR3 runs to 14 residues. The CDR3 DNA reads TGCAGCGTCAGAGAAGGGACAGGGGATGAAAAACTGTTTTTT. Its protein product is CSVREGTGDEKLFF.

V gene TRBV27 combines with J gene TRBJ1-1, with D unclear. The CDR3 totals 11 residues. V shed 6 bases and J shed 2 bases, with 4 bases lying between them. Germline loops: CDR1 MNHEY, CDR2 SMNVEV (reference sequence). The CDR3 DNA is TGTGCCAGCAGGACTAACACTGAAGCTTTCTTT. Its protein is CASRTNTEAFF.

The chain joins TRBV5-5 to TRBJ1-3; D possibly corresponds to TRBD1 (6 bases). V lost 4 bases and J 4 bases, leaving 12 bases between the germline ends. The CDR3 has 14 amino acids. CDR1 is SGHKS, CDR2 YYEKEE, per germline (reference sequence). This chain's CDR3 is CASSNPGEGNTIYF. In nucleotides, the CDR3 is TGTGCCAGCAGCAATCCAGGGGAGGGAAACACCATATATTTT.